A selection of T cell receptor beta chains follows, all from one sample in a study of blood T cell repertoires in COVID-19. Repertoires were generated with immunoSEQ multiplex PCR, while TCRdb's copy carries only in-frame clones and drops some. The profile shows some 120,000 clones, over 85% of them singletons. The sequencing sample was made of peripheral blood. These receptors originate from a man aged 45 to 65 with active COVID-19. Each CDR3 is given with its conserved first and last residue. A D gene is named only where the DNA matches it firmly. A clone size is listed for some rows: how often the clone was seen (once, few, many), or a class if it is expanded.

clone_size: -; j_call: TRBJ2-1; v_call: TRBV11-2; d_call: TRBD2; cdr3_aa: CASSTGLAGAYNEQFF; cdr3_nt: TGTGCCAGCAGCACAGGACTAGCGGGGGCCTACAATGAGCAGTTCTTC
clone_size: -; j_call: TRBJ1-1; v_call: TRBV9; d_call: TRBD1; cdr3_aa: CASSVGQGGLEAFF; cdr3_nt: TGTGCCAGCAGCGTAGGACAGGGAGGACTGGAGGCTTTCTTT
clone_size: -; j_call: TRBJ2-1; v_call: TRBV11-2; d_call: -; cdr3_aa: CASKAGSYNEQFF; cdr3_nt: TGTGCCAGCAAGGCAGGGTCCTACAATGAGCAGTTCTTC
clone_size: -; j_call: TRBJ2-1; v_call: TRBV7-2; d_call: TRBD2; cdr3_aa: CASSQGRGGRNEQFF; cdr3_nt: TGTGCCAGCAGCCAAGGTCGGGGGGGCCGTAATGAGCAGTTCTTC
clone_size: -; j_call: TRBJ2-3; v_call: TRBV19; d_call: TRBD2; cdr3_aa: CASATSGADTQYF; cdr3_nt: TGTGCCAGTGCCACTAGCGGGGCGGATACGCAGTATTTT
clone_size: few; j_call: TRBJ2-2; v_call: TRBV6-2/TRBV6-3; d_call: TRBD2; cdr3_aa: CASSPTTSGGAGELFF; cdr3_nt: TGTGCCAGCAGCCCTACTACTAGCGGGGGGGCCGGGGAGCTGTTTTTT
clone_size: -; j_call: TRBJ1-2; v_call: TRBV6-5; d_call: -; cdr3_aa: CASKASGPLGGYTF; cdr3_nt: TGTGCCAGCAAGGCGTCAGGGCCCCTTGGTGGCTACACCTTC
clone_size: few; j_call: TRBJ1-2; v_call: TRBV14; d_call: -; cdr3_aa: CASSQDGRGYGYTF; cdr3_nt: TGTGCCAGCAGCCAAGATGGTCGAGGATATGGCTACACCTTC
clone_size: -; j_call: TRBJ1-6; v_call: TRBV13; d_call: TRBD1; cdr3_aa: CASSFRRDRGFKISYNSPLHF; cdr3_nt: TGTGCCAGCAGCTTTCGCCGGGACAGGGGCTTTAAGATATCCTATAATTCACCCCTCCACTTT
clone_size: -; j_call: TRBJ2-1; v_call: TRBV12-3/TRBV12-4; d_call: TRBD1; cdr3_aa: CASSQRDRNEQFF; cdr3_nt: TGTGCCAGCAGTCAAAGGGACAGGAATGAGCAGTTCTTC
clone_size: -; j_call: TRBJ2-7; v_call: TRBV27; d_call: TRBD1; cdr3_aa: CASSPRTGPTLNDEQYF; cdr3_nt: TGTGCCAGCAGTCCCAGGACAGGGCCAACGCTTAACGACGAGCAGTACTTC
clone_size: -; j_call: TRBJ1-1; v_call: TRBV7-2; d_call: -; cdr3_aa: CASSLVRQDF; cdr3_nt: TGTGCCAGCAGCTTAGTTCGACAGGACTTT